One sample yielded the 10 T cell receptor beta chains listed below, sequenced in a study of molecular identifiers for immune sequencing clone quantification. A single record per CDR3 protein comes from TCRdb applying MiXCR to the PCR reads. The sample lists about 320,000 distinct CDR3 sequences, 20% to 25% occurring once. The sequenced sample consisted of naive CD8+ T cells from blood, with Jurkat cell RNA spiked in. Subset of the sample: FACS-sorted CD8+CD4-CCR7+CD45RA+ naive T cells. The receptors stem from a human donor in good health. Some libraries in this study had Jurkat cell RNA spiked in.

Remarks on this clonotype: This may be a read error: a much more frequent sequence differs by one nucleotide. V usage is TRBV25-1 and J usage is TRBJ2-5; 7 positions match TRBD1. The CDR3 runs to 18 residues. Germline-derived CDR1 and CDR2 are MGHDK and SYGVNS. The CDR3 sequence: CASNARDSVQETQESQYF. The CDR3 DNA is TGTGCCAGCAATGCCCGGGACAGTGTCCAAGAGACACAAGAGAGCCAGTACTTC.

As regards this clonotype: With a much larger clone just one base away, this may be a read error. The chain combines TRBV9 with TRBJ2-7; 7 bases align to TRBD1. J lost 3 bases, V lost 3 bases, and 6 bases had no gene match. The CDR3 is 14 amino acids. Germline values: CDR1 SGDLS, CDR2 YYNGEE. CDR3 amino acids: CASSAGQDFYEQYF. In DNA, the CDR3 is TGTGCCAGCAGCGCAGGACAGGACTTCTACGAGCAGTACTTC.

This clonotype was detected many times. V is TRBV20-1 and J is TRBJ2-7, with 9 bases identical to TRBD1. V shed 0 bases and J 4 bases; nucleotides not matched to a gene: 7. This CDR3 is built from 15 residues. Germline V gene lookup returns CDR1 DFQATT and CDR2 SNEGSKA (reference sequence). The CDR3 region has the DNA TGCAGTGCTAGAGATATGGGACAGGGTGGGTACGAGCAGTACTTC. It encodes CSARDMGQGGYEQYF.

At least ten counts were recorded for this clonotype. CDR3 region: CALEGAGGYTF. CDR3 sequence (DNA): TGTGCCCTTGAGGGGGCAGGGGGCTACACCTTC. This chain uses TRBV30 with TRBJ1-2; 7 bases match TRBD1. Germline assignment: CDR1 GTSNPN and CDR2 SVGIG (reference sequence). CDR3 length equals 11 residues. Germline trimming cut 8 bases from V and 8 bases from J; bases unmatched to any gene: 8.

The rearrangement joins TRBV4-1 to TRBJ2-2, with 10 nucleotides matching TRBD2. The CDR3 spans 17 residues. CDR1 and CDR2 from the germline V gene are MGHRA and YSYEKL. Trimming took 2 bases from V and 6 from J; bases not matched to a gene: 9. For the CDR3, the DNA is TGCGCCAGCAGCCAACCCCCAGTCGGGACTAGCGCCGGGGAGCTGTTTTTT. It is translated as CASSQPPVGTSAGELFF.

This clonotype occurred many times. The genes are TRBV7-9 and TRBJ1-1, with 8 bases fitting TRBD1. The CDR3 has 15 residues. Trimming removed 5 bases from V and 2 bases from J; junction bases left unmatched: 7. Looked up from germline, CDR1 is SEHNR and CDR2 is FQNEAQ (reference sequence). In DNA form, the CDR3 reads TGTGCCAGCAGCGCCCCGACAGGGGTCAACACTGAAGCTTTCTTT. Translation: CASSAPTGVNTEAFF.

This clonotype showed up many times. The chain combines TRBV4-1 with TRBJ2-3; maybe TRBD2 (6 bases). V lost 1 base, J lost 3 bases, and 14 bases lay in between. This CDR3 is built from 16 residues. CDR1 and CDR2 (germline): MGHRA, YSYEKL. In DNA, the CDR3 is TGCGCCAGCAGCCAAGGGGACTTAGCAACGACAGATACGCAGTATTTT. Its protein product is CASSQGDLATTDTQYF.

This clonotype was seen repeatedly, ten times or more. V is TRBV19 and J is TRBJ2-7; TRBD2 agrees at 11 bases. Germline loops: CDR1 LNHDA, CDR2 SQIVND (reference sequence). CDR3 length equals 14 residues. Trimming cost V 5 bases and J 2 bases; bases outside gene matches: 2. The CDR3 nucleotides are TGTGCCAGTAGTGGGACTAGCGGAGCCTACGAGCAGTACTTC. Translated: CASSGTSGAYEQYF.

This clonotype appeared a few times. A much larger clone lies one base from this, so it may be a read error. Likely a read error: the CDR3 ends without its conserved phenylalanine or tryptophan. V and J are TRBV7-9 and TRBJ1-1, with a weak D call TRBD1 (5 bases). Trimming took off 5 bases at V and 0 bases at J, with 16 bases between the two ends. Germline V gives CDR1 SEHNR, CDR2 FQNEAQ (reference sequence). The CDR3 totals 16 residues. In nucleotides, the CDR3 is TGTGCCAGCAGCGCGGGGACGGGGATTATGAACACTGAAGCTTTCCTT. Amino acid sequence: CASSAGTGIMNTEAFL.

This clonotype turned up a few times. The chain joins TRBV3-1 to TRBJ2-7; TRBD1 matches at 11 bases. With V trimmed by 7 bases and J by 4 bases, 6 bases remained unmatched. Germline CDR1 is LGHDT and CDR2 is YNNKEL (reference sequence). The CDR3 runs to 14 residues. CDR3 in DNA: TGTGCCAGCACTACCGGGACAGGGGGTTACGAGCAGTACTTC. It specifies CASTTGTGGYEQYF.